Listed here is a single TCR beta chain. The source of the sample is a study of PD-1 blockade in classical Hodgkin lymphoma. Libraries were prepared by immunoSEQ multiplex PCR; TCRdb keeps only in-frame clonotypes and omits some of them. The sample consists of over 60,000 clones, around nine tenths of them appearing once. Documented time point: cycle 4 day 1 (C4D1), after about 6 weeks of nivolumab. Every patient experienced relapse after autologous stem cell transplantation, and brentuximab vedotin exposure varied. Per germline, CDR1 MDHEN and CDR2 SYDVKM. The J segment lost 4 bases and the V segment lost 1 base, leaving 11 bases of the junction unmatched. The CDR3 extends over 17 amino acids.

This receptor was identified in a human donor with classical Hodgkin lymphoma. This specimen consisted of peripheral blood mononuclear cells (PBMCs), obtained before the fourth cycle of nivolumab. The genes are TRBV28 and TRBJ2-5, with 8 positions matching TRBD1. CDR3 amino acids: CASSLFPGTGLTETQYF. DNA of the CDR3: TGTGCCAGCAGTTTATTCCCTGGGACAGGTTTAACAGAGACCCAGTACTTC.